The next 5 T cell receptor beta chains were all read from a single sample in a study of identifying expanded T cells in peripheral blood. Libraries were prepared by immunoSEQ multiplex PCR; TCRdb keeps only in-frame clonotypes and omits some of them. In the table there are approximately 75,000 clones, roughly 90% of which are singletons. What was sequenced was blood. The receptors here all came from a person aged 18 to 75 in good health.

The rearrangement joins TRBV2 to TRBJ2-5; D might be TRBD1 (6 bases). CDR1 and CDR2 from the germline V gene are SNHLY and FYNNEI. Trimming took off 3 bases at V and 5 bases at J, with 13 bases between the two ends. The CDR3 sequence is 14 residues long. This chain's CDR3 is CASSDGRGSETQYF. DNA of the CDR3: TGTGCCAGCAGTGACGGCAGGGGAAGTGAGACCCAGTACTTC.

The chain recombines TRBV10-3 with TRBJ2-7; 11 bases are a match to TRBD1. The CDR3 consists of 14 residues. The germline V gene has CDR1 ENHRY and CDR2 SYGVKD. V shed 7 bases, J shed 3 bases, and the junction held 5 bases outside the gene matches. The CDR3 spells CAIKGQGVNYEQYF. CDR3 in DNA: TGTGCCATCAAGGGACAGGGGGTTAACTACGAGCAGTACTTC.

CDR3 sequence: CASTSGTSGRDEQFF. DNA of the CDR3: TGTGCCAGCACCTCCGGGACTAGCGGGAGGGATGAGCAGTTCTTC. V and J are TRBV7-9 and TRBJ2-1, with 16 bases matching TRBD2. CDR1 SEHNR and CDR2 FQNEAQ come from the germline V gene (reference sequence). With V trimmed by 7 bases and J by 8 bases, 5 bases remained unmatched. The CDR3 totals 15 residues.

The CDR3 spells CASSLFSITGELFF. The DNA of the CDR3 is TGTGCCAGCAGTTTATTCAGCATCACCGGGGAGCTGTTTTTT. This rearrangement joins TRBV27 to TRBJ2-2, with no clear D. The length of the CDR3 is 14 residues. The germline CDR1 and CDR2 sequences are MNHEY and SMNVEV (reference sequence). Trimming removed 1 base at V and 4 bases at J, with 7 bases between.

The chain combines TRBV29-1 with TRBJ2-1, with TRBD1 matching 7 bases. The germline gives CDR1 SQVTM, CDR2 ANQGSEA. The V gene end was trimmed by 8 bases and the J gene end by 0 bases; junction bases not matched to a gene: 7. CDR3 size: 14 residues. The CDR3 protein is CSFGQVSSYNEQFF. The DNA for the CDR3 is TGCAGCTTCGGACAGGTTAGCTCCTACAATGAGCAGTTCTTC.